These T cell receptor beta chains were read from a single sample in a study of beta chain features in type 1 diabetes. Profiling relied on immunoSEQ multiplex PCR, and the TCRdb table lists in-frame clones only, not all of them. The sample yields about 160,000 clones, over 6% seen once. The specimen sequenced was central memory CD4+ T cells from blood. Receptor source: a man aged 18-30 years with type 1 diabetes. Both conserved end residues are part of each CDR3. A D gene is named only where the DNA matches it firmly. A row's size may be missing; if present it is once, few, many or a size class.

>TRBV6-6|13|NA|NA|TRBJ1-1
TGTGCCAGCAGTTACGGAGGGTATGGTGAAGCTTTCTTT
CASSYGGYGEAFF
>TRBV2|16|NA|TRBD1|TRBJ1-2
TGTGCCAGCAGTCGGGGGCGACAGGGTTCTAACTATGGCTACACCTTC
CASSRGRQGSNYGYTF
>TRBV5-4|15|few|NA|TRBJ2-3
TGTGCCAGCAGCCAAATCGGACACTTCACAGATACGCAGTATTTT
CASSQIGHFTDTQYF
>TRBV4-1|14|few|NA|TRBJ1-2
TGCGCCAGCAGCCATGTACAGTCTAACTATGGCTACACCTTC
CASSHVQSNYGYTF
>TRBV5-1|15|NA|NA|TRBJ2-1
TGCGCCAGCAGCTTGCAACCCGCCGGGGACAATGAGCAGTTCTTC
CASSLQPAGDNEQFF
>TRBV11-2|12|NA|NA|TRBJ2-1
TGTGCCAGCAGCTCCCAGACGGCGCGGGCGTTCTTC
CASSSQTARAFF
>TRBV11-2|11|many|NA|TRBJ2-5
TGTGCCAGCAGGAGTGCAGAGACCCAGTACTTC
CASRSAETQYF
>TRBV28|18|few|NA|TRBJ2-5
TGTGCCAGCACCTCCGGGCAGGCGGGTCGTGGAGGGAGGAAGACCCAGTACTTC
CASTSGQAGRGGRKTQYF
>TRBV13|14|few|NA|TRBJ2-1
TGTGCCAGCAGCAGGCCGACGCGGTCCAATGAGCAGTTCTTC
CASSRPTRSNEQFF
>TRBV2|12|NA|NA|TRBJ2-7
TGTGCCAGCGGGAGAGGCTCCTACGAGCAGTACTTC
CASGRGSYEQYF
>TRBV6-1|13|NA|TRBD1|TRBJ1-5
TGTGCCAGCACCGCGACAGGGGGCGAGCCCCAGCATTTT
CASTATGGEPQHF
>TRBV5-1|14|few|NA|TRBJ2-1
TGCGCCAGCAGACCACTAAGTGACCTAGTAGAGCAGTTCTTC
CASRPLSDLVEQFF
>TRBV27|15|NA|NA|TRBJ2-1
TGTGCCAGCAGTTTAGTGGGCGACTCCTACAATGAGCAGTTCTTC
CASSLVGDSYNEQFF
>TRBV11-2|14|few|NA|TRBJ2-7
TGTGCCAGCAGCCAACTGAGCCGGAGCCTCGAGCAGTACTTC
CASSQLSRSLEQYF
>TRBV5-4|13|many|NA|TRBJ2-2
TGTGCCAGCAGTAACAAGAACACCGGGGAGCTGTTTTTT
CASSNKNTGELFF
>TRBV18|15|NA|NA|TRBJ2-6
TGTGCCAGCTCACCTCTTGTCTCTGGGGCCAACGTCCTGACTTTC
CASSPLVSGANVLTF
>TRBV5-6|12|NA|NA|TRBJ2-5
TGTGCCAGCAGCTTGACAGATGAGACCCAGTACTTC
CASSLTDETQYF
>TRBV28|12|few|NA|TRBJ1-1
TGTGCCACCCGAAGGGGCAGCCCGGAAGCTTTCTTT
CATRRGSPEAFF
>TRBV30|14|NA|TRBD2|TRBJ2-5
TGTGCCTGGTGTAGCGGGGGTAAGAGAGGGCCCCAGTACTTC
CAWCSGGKRGPQYF
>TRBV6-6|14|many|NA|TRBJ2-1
TGTGCCAGCAGTTTCCCTCCAGGGGGGACTGAGCAGTTCTTC
CASSFPPGGTEQFF
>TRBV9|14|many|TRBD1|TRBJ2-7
TGTGCCAGCAGTGTGGACAGGGGCGGTCGCGAGCAGTACTTC
CASSVDRGGREQYF
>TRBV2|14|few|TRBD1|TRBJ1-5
TGTGCCAGCAGCATAGGGGGCGCAGGGCAGCCCCAGCATTTT
CASSIGGAGQPQHF
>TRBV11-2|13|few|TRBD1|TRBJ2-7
TGTGCCAGCAGCCTCGGGACAGGCGACGAGCAGTACTTC
CASSLGTGDEQYF
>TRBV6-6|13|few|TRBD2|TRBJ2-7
TGTGCCAGCAGGCGGGGGAGCTCCTACGAGCAGTACTTC
CASRRGSSYEQYF
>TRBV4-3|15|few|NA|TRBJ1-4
TGCGCCAGCAGCCAAGTAGGCGGATCTAATGAAAAACTGTTTTTT
CASSQVGGSNEKLFF
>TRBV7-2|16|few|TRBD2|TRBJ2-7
TGTGCCAGCAGCCCGCCTGGGCGGGGGAGCTCCTACGAGCAGTACTTC
CASSPPGRGSSYEQYF
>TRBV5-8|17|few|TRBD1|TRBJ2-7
TGTGCCAGCAGCTTCAATACCGGGACAGGGACTTCCTACGAGCAGTACTTC
CASSFNTGTGTSYEQYF
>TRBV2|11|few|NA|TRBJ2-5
TGTGCCAGCAGTCCTCAAGAGACCCAGTACTTC
CASSPQETQYF
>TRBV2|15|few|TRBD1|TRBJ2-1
TGTGCCAGCAGACAAGACAGGGCTGGGGTTGATGAGCAGTTCTTC
CASRQDRAGVDEQFF
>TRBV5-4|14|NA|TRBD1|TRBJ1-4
TGTGCCAGCAGCTCGACAGGGAAAAATGAAAAACTGTTTTTT
CASSSTGKNEKLFF
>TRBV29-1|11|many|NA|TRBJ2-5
TGCAGCGTTGAAGATTTAAAGACCCAGTACTTC
CSVEDLKTQYF
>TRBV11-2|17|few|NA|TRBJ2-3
TGTGCCAGCAGCTTATTTCTGACTACCGGTCCCACAGATACGCAGTATTTT
CASSLFLTTGPTDTQYF
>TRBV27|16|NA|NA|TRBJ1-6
TGTGCCAGCAAGGATTCCGGGAGCTCCTATAATTCACCCCTCCACTTT
CASKDSGSSYNSPLHF
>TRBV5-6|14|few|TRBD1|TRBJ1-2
TGTGCCAGCAGCCCCGGGACAGGGGGTGGCGGCTACACCTTC
CASSPGTGGGGYTF
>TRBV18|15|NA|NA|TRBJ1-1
TGTGCCAGCTCACCACTCGCAGGGTCGGACACTGAAGCTTTCTTT
CASSPLAGSDTEAFF
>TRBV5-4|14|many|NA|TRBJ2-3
TGTGCCAGCAGCTTTCACGGGGGCACAGATACGCAGTATTTT
CASSFHGGTDTQYF
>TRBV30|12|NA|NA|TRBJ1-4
TGTGCCTGGAGTTCGACAGTCGAAAAACTGTTTTTT
CAWSSTVEKLFF
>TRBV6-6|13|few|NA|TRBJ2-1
TGTGCCAGCAGTTACCAATCTAACAATGAGCAGTTCTTC
CASSYQSNNEQFF
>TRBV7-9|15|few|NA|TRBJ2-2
TGTGCCAGCAGCTTAGATGACAGTACCACCGGGGAGCTGTTTTTT
CASSLDDSTTGELFF
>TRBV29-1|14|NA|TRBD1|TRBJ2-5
TGCAGCGTTGAAAGGGATCAGGGGGTAGAGACCCAGTACTTC
CSVERDQGVETQYF
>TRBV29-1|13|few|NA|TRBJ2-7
TGCAGCGTTGAAATGGGACAAAGGCTAGAGCAGTACTTC
CSVEMGQRLEQYF